The 25 T cell receptor beta chains presented below share a single source sample, sequenced in a study of regulatory T cells in long-lasting Graves disease. Time point here: newly diagnosed GD, antithyroid drugs for less than 3 months. RNA from PBMCs was the source of the TCR library. iRepertoire HTBI primers and Arm-PCR of CDR3 regions built TCR beta libraries. TCRdb reprocessed the multiplex PCR reads with MiXCR, giving one entry per CDR3 protein. The sample lists about 370,000 distinct CDR3 sequences, roughly a sixth occurring once. The input for sequencing was peripheral blood mononuclear cells (PBMCs), taken at new diagnosis, from a patient treated with antithyroid drugs. These TCRs come from a female donor with Graves disease.

This clonotype has a handful of counts. The rearrangement links TRBV27 to TRBJ1-5; no firm D call. In germline, CDR1 is MNHEY, CDR2 SMNVEV (reference sequence). The CDR3 loop spans 17 amino acids. V was cut by 5 bases and J by 0 bases, with 17 bases left in between. The CDR3: CASSPVGSPFSNQPQHF. In DNA, the CDR3 is TGTGCCAGCAGTCCCGTTGGGAGTCCTTTTAGCAATCAGCCCCAGCATTTT.

This clonotype showed up many times. The rearrangement joins TRBV20-1 to TRBJ2-1; the D is unclear. This CDR3 comprises 17 residues. Trimming stripped 1 base from V and 0 bases from J, with 16 bases between. CDR1 is DFQATT, CDR2 SNEGSKA, per germline (reference sequence). CDR3 sequence (DNA): TGCAGTGCTAGAGGGAGAGATATGTTACGCTCCTACAATGAGCAGTTCTTC. Translation gives CSARGRDMLRSYNEQFF.

This clonotype has just a few counts. The chain has TRBV24-1 and TRBJ2-1, with a possible D match to TRBD1 (7 bases). CDR1 is KGHDR, CDR2 SFDVKD, per germline. The germline V and J ends were trimmed by 8 bases and 2 bases, with 12 bases remaining between them. The CDR3 extends over 14 amino acids. CDR3 region: CATNRGGPYNEQFF. DNA for the CDR3: TGTGCCACCAACAGGGGAGGCCCCTACAATGAGCAGTTCTTC.

CDR3 bases: TGTGCCAGCAGACTTGTGGACAGCGCCCAGGGCTACACCTTC. Encoded protein: CASRLVDSAQGYTF. The chain couples TRBV12-3 or TRBV12-4 to TRBJ1-2, with TRBD1 as a possible D gene (6 bases). The CDR3 is 14 amino acids. The V gene lost 6 bases and the J gene lost 8 bases, with 19 bases spanning the gap.

This clonotype was seen ten or more times. The chain couples TRBV6-2 or TRBV6-3 to TRBJ2-3, with TRBD2 matching 14 bases. The CDR3 extends over 19 amino acids. Germline V lookup: CDR1 MNHEY, CDR2 SVGEGT. The trim removed 5 bases at V and 1 base at J, leaving 11 bases unmatched. As DNA, the CDR3 is TGTGCCAGCAGTAAGGGGACTAGCGGGAGAGGGTGGGGCACAGATACGCAGTATTTT. This encodes CASSKGTSGRGWGTDTQYF.

This clonotype was seen at least ten times. J is TRBJ2-7 and V is TRBV7-2, with D tentatively TRBD1 (7 bases). The CDR3 has 13 residues. Germline CDR1 reads SGHTA; CDR2 reads FQGNSA. The ends were cut back, 5 bases at V and 5 bases at J, with 13 bases in the middle. CDR3 coding DNA: TGTGCCAGCAGCCTATCCAGGGGGGACGAGCAGTACTTC. Its protein is CASSLSRGDEQYF.

The gene calls are TRBV24-1 and TRBJ2-3, with D unclear. Germline loops: CDR1 KGHDR, CDR2 SFDVKD. This CDR3 spans 12 amino acids. Trimming removed 4 bases at V and 8 bases at J, with 9 bases between. CDR3 protein: CATSDTDRTQYF. The CDR3 DNA follows: TGTGCCACCAGTGACACCGATCGTACGCAGTATTTT.

This clonotype was recorded at least ten times. The chain joins TRBV12-3 or TRBV12-4 to TRBJ1-4, with D maybe TRBD1 (5 bases). There are 13 residues in the CDR3. Trimming pared 5 bases from V and 7 bases from J, leaving 11 bases between. The CDR3 DNA reads as TGTGCCAGCAGTCCCCAGGGTAGTGAAAAACTGTTTTTT. Its translation: CASSPQGSEKLFF.

This clonotype was counted ten times or more. The gene calls are TRBV4-1 and TRBJ1-1; D unclear. Trimming took 4 bases from V and 5 from J, leaving 17 bases between them. CDR1 and CDR2 from the germline V gene are MGHRA and YSYEKL. This CDR3 comprises 15 residues. This CDR3 reads CASSPALRTATEAFF. The CDR3 nucleotides read TGCGCCAGCAGCCCAGCTCTCAGGACGGCAACTGAAGCTTTCTTT.

This clonotype was counted many times. The chain employs TRBV7-7 and TRBJ2-7; the match to TRBD1 covers 10 bases. Trimming removed 5 bases from V and 5 bases from J; junction bases left unmatched: 6. This CDR3 has 14 amino acids. CDR1 SSHAT and CDR2 FNYEAQ come from the germline V gene (reference sequence). The CDR3 loop is CASSAGTGVDEQYF. Written as DNA, the CDR3 is TGTGCCAGCAGCGCCGGGACAGGGGTGGACGAGCAGTACTTC.

Ten or more counts support this clonotype. V is TRBV5-4 and J is TRBJ2-3; D may match TRBD1 or TRBD2 (6 bases each). V lost 0 bases, J lost 0 bases, and 17 bases lay in between. The CDR3 sequence is 18 residues long. Germline V lookup: CDR1 SGHNT, CDR2 YYREEE (reference sequence). CDR3 region: CASSLASRGPYSTDTQYF. The CDR3 DNA reads as TGTGCCAGCAGCTTGGCTTCCCGGGGGCCCTATAGCACAGATACGCAGTATTTT.

The sample holds one count of this clonotype. This is likely an artifact of a read error, given a far larger clone one base away. The chain recombines TRBV7-8 with TRBJ2-5; D is ambiguous. The CDR3 runs to 13 residues. Per germline, CDR1 SGHVS and CDR2 FQNEAQ. The germline V and J ends were trimmed by 1 base and 11 bases, with 14 bases remaining between them. The CDR3 region has the DNA TGTGCCAGCAGCTTAGGACCCCACAATGAGCAGTACTTC. Translation gives CASSLGPHNEQYF.

This clonotype was detected ten times or more. V is TRBV20-1 and J is TRBJ2-7; D might be TRBD1 or TRBD2, each matching 5 bases. Per the germline V gene, CDR1 is DFQATT and CDR2 is SNEGSKA (reference sequence). Trimming removed 0 bases at V and 4 bases at J, with 22 bases between. The CDR3 runs to 17 residues. For the CDR3, the DNA is TGCAGTGCTAGAGATGAGGGGATAGCCGGGCCTAGGTACGAGCAGTACTTC. Its translation: CSARDEGIAGPRYEQYF.

Turning to this clonotype: A much larger clone is a single base away; this may be a read error. The genes are TRBV6-1 and TRBJ1-3, with 7 bases matching TRBD1. The CDR3 consists of 24 residues. Germline CDR1 and CDR2: MNHNS and SASEGT. CDR3 protein: CASTILLFPEDRAESHTTGNTKYF. CDR3 coding DNA: TGTGCCAGCACCATTTTGTTATTCCCGGAAGACAGGGCTGAGAGCCATACCACTGGAAACACCAAATATTTT.

This clonotype was picked up many times. J is TRBJ2-5 and V is TRBV5-1, with 10 bases aligning to TRBD2. CDR1 is SGHRS and CDR2 is YFSETQ in the germline V gene. The CDR3 loop spans 16 amino acids. Trimming took 0 bases from V and 4 from J; bases not matched to a gene: 6. CDR3 in amino acids: CASSLVASGSGETQYF. The DNA for the CDR3 is TGCGCCAGCAGCTTGGTGGCTAGCGGGAGTGGAGAGACCCAGTACTTC.

Only a few counts were recorded for this clonotype. The CDR3 end shows no conserved phenylalanine or tryptophan, and so a read error is likely. The chain employs TRBV6-1 and TRBJ1-1, with D maybe TRBD1 (5 bases). This CDR3 is 13 amino acids long. Trimming cost V 6 bases and J 11 bases, with 19 bases left between them. Per the germline V gene, CDR1 is MNHNS and CDR2 is SASEGT. The CDR3 loop is CASRDRDGRRAFL. CDR3 in DNA: TGTGCCAGCAGGGACCGGGACGGCCGTCGGGCTTTCCTT.

V is TRBV19 and J is TRBJ2-7, with D possibly being TRBD2 (6 bases). The ends were cut back, 8 bases at V and 0 bases at J, with 17 bases in the middle. CDR1 and CDR2 from the germline V gene are LNHDA and SQIVND (reference sequence). The CDR3 runs 15 residues. As DNA, the CDR3 is TGTGCCAGTCGCCGCGGGACTTCGAGCTCCTACGAGCAGTACTTC. Translation gives CASRRGTSSSYEQYF. Full variable domain (missing parts from reference TRBV19 and TRBJ2-7): DGGITQSPKYLFRKEGQNVTLSCEQNLNHDAMYWYRQDPGQGLRLIYYSQIVNDFQKGDIAEGYSVSREKKESFPLTVTSAQKNPTAFYLCASRRGTSSSYEQYFGPGTRLTVT.

In this sample, this clonotype turned up many times. The gene calls are TRBV5-1 and TRBJ2-2; 8 bases are shared with TRBD1. CDR1 SGHRS and CDR2 YFSETQ come from the germline V gene. This CDR3 has 15 residues. J was trimmed by 6 bases and V by 0 bases; bases with no gene match: 4. CDR3 nucleotides: TGCGCCAGCAGCTTGGGACAGGGGAAGCCCGGGGAGCTGTTTTTT. This gives the protein CASSLGQGKPGELFF.

Comment on this clonotype: At one boundary the junction diverges from the germline segment, which might be a read error. The rearrangement links TRBV10-2 to TRBJ1-4; D remains unclear. In germline, CDR1 is WSHSY, CDR2 SAAADI. The CDR3 contains 14 residues. CDR3 residues: CASSGTGNNEKLFF. The CDR3 DNA follows: TGTGCCAGCAGTGGAACCGGGAACAATGAAAAACTGTTTTTT.

This rearrangement joins TRBV5-4 to TRBJ1-1; 8 bases agree with TRBD1. After removal of 0 bases from V and 3 bases from J, the junction contained 10 bases not matched to a gene. Looked up from germline, CDR1 is SGHNT and CDR2 is YYREEE (reference sequence). CDR3 size: 17 residues. DNA for the CDR3: TGTGCCAGCAGCTTGGTAAGGGACAGGCCGGAGGACACTGAAGCTTTCTTT. Amino acids: CASSLVRDRPEDTEAFF.

Ten or more counts support this clonotype. The chain has TRBV3-1 and TRBJ2-3; D possibly corresponds to TRBD1 (5 bases). The ends were cut back, 5 bases at V and 0 bases at J, with 12 bases in the middle. The length of the CDR3 is 15 residues. Germline CDR1 and CDR2: LGHDT and YNNKEL (reference sequence). CDR3 sequence: CASSEFDRSTDTQYF. The CDR3 DNA reads TGTGCCAGCAGCGAATTCGACAGAAGCACAGATACGCAGTATTTT.

There are many counts of this clonotype. This sequence joins TRBV11-1 and TRBJ1-1; D unclear. This CDR3 is built from 14 residues. V lost 5 bases and J lost 1, with 11 bases in between. Looked up from germline, CDR1 is SGHAT and CDR2 is FQDESV (reference sequence). Here the CDR3 reads CASSDRYTNTEAFF. In DNA form, the CDR3 reads TGTGCCAGCAGCGACCGGTACACGAACACTGAAGCTTTCTTT.

This clonotype was seen a handful of times. This CDR3 reads CSVEDSGVFAQYF. CDR3 nucleotides: TGCAGCGTTGAAGATAGTGGGGTTTTCGCCCAGTACTTC. V usage is TRBV29-1 and J usage is TRBJ2-5; D is ambiguous. V was clipped by 0 bases and J by 9 bases, with 14 bases between them. The CDR3 contains 13 residues. In germline, CDR1 is SQVTM, CDR2 ANQGSEA.

This clonotype was observed many times. J is TRBJ2-7 and V is TRBV7-8, with 10 bases identical to TRBD1. From germline, CDR1 is SGHVS and CDR2 FQNEAQ. The V segment lost 5 bases and the J segment 6 bases; nucleotides outside the gene matches: 7. The CDR3 totals 14 residues. The CDR3 DNA is TGTGCCAGCAGCCTCCGGGACAGGGGTGTCGAGCAGTACTTC. This encodes CASSLRDRGVEQYF. The full variable domain, in which reference TRBV7-8 and TRBJ2-7 provide the parts outside the CDR3, is GAGVSQSPRYKVAKRGQDVALRCDPISGHVSLFWYQQALGQGPEFLTYFQNEAQLDKSGLPSDRFFAERPEGSVSTLKIQRTQQEDSAVYLCASSLRDRGVEQYFGPGTRLTVT.

Only a few counts were recorded for this clonotype. A read error is possible here, since a much larger clone lies one base away. V usage is TRBV2 and J usage is TRBJ1-2, with D perhaps TRBD1 (6 bases). The length of the CDR3 is 13 residues. Germline values: CDR1 SNHLY, CDR2 FYNNEI. The CDR3 bases are TGTGCCAGCAGTGGAGTGACAGGCTATGACTACACCTTC. Its translation is CASSGVTGYDYTF. Filled out from reference TRBV2 and TRBJ1-2, the complete variable domain reads EPEVTQTPSHQVTQMGQEVILRCVPISNHLYFYWYRQILGQKVEFLVSFYNNEISEKSEIFDDQFSVERPDGSNFTLKIRSTKLEDSAMYFCASSGVTGYDYTFGSGTRLTVV.